The 25 T cell receptor beta chains reported below all come from one sample, sequenced in a study of glioma-infiltrating T cells after dendritic cell vaccination. Profiling relied on immunoSEQ multiplex PCR, and the TCRdb table lists in-frame clones only, not all of them. Of tens of thousands of clones listed, roughly four fifths were seen once; the top ten hold under 2.5%. Source: blood, taken before dendritic cell vaccination. The source of these receptors is a human donor with glioblastoma.

V usage is TRBV4-1 and J usage is TRBJ2-1; 9 bases map to TRBD2. V was clipped by 1 base and J by 1 base; unmatched bases: 8. The germline gives CDR1 MGHRA, CDR2 YSYEKL. The CDR3 runs to 18 residues. The CDR3 reads CASSQGGLAVLSYNEQFF. The CDR3 bases are TGCGCCAGCAGCCAAGGGGGACTAGCCGTCCTTTCCTACAATGAGCAGTTCTTC.

This rearrangement joins TRBV4-1 to TRBJ2-7, with 8 bases fitting TRBD1. Trimming took 3 bases from V and 3 from J; bases not matched to a gene: 1. CDR1 and CDR2 (germline): MGHRA, YSYEKL. This CDR3 comprises 13 residues. CDR3 coding DNA: TGCGCCAGCAGCCACGGACAGGGCTACGAGCAGTACGTC. Amino acid sequence: CASSHGQGYEQYV.

V and J are TRBV7-9 and TRBJ1-1; D might be TRBD1 (5 bases). This CDR3 contains 12 residues. Trimming took off 3 bases at V and 9 bases at J, with 11 bases between the two ends. Per germline, CDR1 SEHNR and CDR2 FQNEAQ (reference sequence). In DNA form, the CDR3 reads TGTGCCAGCAGCTTTTCCGACAGACAAGCTTTCTTT. Amino acids: CASSFSDRQAFF.

This clone came up once. The chain is built from TRBV5-1 and TRBJ1-1; 10 bases match TRBD1. CDR1 is SGHRS, CDR2 YFSETQ, per germline. The CDR3 sequence is 16 residues long. The V gene end was trimmed by 3 bases and the J gene end by 11 bases; junction bases not matched to a gene: 16. The CDR3: CASSSSGTGERAEAFF. The CDR3 bases are TGCGCCAGCAGCTCCTCCGGGACAGGGGAGCGGGCGGAGGCTTTCTTT.

The CDR3 DNA sequence: TGTGCCAGCCAATACCCGGGGAACACTGAAGCTTTCTTT. This translates into CASQYPGNTEAFF. V and J are TRBV25-1 and TRBJ1-1; D is undetermined. The germline V and J ends were trimmed by 8 bases and 1 base, with 11 bases remaining between them. CDR1 and CDR2 from the germline V gene are MGHDK and SYGVNS. The CDR3 sequence is 13 residues long. Supplemented by reference TRBV25-1 and TRBJ1-1, the full variable domain reads EADIYQTPRYLVIGTGKKITLECSQTMGHDKMYWYQQDPGMELHLIHYSYGVNSTEKGDLSSESTVSRIRTEHFPLTLESARPSHTSQYLCASQYPGNTEAFFGQGTRLTVV.

The J gene is TRBJ2-7, the V gene TRBV2; possibly TRBD1 for D (6 bases). The V gene's germline CDR1 is SNHLY and CDR2 FYNNEI. The CDR3 length is 15 residues. Trimming took 6 bases from V and 1 from J, leaving 16 bases between them. CDR3 bases: TGTGCCAGCAGAAAGAGGCAGGGGCTGTCCTACGAGCAGTACTTC. It codes for CASRKRQGLSYEQYF.

The gene calls are TRBV6-6 and TRBJ1-1; 12 bases agree with TRBD1. Germline loops: CDR1 MNHNY, CDR2 SVGAGI (reference sequence). This CDR3 has 14 amino acids. Trimming removed 9 bases from V and 2 bases from J; junction bases left unmatched: 4. The CDR3 spells CASRDRGRNTEAFF. CDR3 DNA sequence: TGTGCCAGTCGGGACAGGGGGCGAAACACTGAAGCTTTCTTT.

CDR3 protein: CASSRDRVYEQYF. For the CDR3, the DNA is TGTGCCAGCAGCCGGGACAGGGTTTACGAGCAGTACTTC. The chain is built from TRBV5-4 and TRBJ2-7, with TRBD1 matching over 9 bases. Trimming at V came to 4 bases and at J to 4 bases, leaving 3 bases not matched to a gene. The V gene's germline CDR1 is SGHNT and CDR2 YYREEE (reference sequence). This CDR3 spans 13 amino acids.

J is TRBJ2-5 and V is TRBV5-1; no firm D call. The CDR3 has 12 residues. V shed 0 bases and J shed 5 bases, with 5 bases lying between them. Germline CDR1 is SGHRS and CDR2 is YFSETQ. CDR3 sequence (DNA): TGCGCCAGCAGCTTGGCCCAGGAGACCCAGTACTTC. It translates to CASSLAQETQYF.

The chain joins TRBV5-1 to TRBJ2-1, with 8 bases lining up with TRBD1. This CDR3 is 14 amino acids long. Germline-derived CDR1 and CDR2 are SGHRS and YFSETQ. V gave up 3 bases and J gave up 6 bases; unmatched junction bases: 5. Here the CDR3 reads CASSSRGPGNEQFF. The CDR3 nucleotides read TGCGCCAGCAGCTCCAGGGGGCCGGGCAATGAGCAGTTCTTC.

V and J are TRBV10-3 and TRBJ2-2; 8 nucleotides align to TRBD2. Trimming cost V 8 bases and J 0 bases; bases outside gene matches: 2. Germline V gene data show CDR1 as ENHRY and CDR2 as SYGVKD. This CDR3 has 14 amino acids. The CDR3 is CAIAGGPNTGELFF. The CDR3 DNA reads TGTGCCATCGCGGGGGGACCGAACACCGGGGAGCTGTTTTTT.

The chain is built from TRBV25-1 and TRBJ1-4; perhaps TRBD1 as D (5 bases). Trimming took 3 bases from V and 7 from J, leaving 12 bases between them. The CDR3 sequence is 14 residues long. Germline V gene lookup returns CDR1 MGHDK and CDR2 SYGVNS. CDR3 amino acids: CASSEEGGAEKLFF. DNA for the CDR3: TGTGCCAGCAGTGAGGAGGGAGGGGCTGAAAAACTGTTTTTT.

The chain employs TRBV28 and TRBJ2-7; 7 bases line up with TRBD1. The CDR3 sequence is 14 residues long. Germline CDR1 is MDHEN and CDR2 is SYDVKM. The trim removed 8 bases at V and 3 bases at J, leaving 10 bases unmatched. CDR3 protein: CASRGTAKGYEQYV. The CDR3 DNA follows: TGTGCCAGCCGAGGGACAGCCAAGGGCTACGAGCAGTACGTC.

V and J are TRBV19 and TRBJ1-5, with D perhaps matching TRBD1 (5 bases). Per the germline V gene, CDR1 is LNHDA and CDR2 is SQIVND (reference sequence). V lost 6 bases and J 0 bases, leaving 15 bases between the germline ends. The CDR3 runs to 16 residues. CDR3 loop: CASRGEGWSSNQPQHF. The CDR3 coding sequence is TGTGCCAGTAGAGGGGAGGGATGGAGTAGCAATCAGCCCCAGCATTTT.

This chain joins TRBV14 and TRBJ2-3; 7 bases align to TRBD2. The germline V gene has CDR1 SGHDN and CDR2 FVKESK. The J segment lost 4 bases and the V segment lost 3 bases, leaving 4 bases of the junction unmatched. This CDR3 comprises 14 residues. The CDR3, as DNA: TGTGCCAGCAGCCAGTGGGGGGGACCAGATACGCAGTATTTT. This codes for CASSQWGGPDTQYF.

The chain links TRBV10-3 to TRBJ1-1, with D hard to call. The CDR3 spans 14 residues. CDR1 ENHRY and CDR2 SYGVKD come from the germline V gene. Trimming left V 0 bases short and J 11 bases short, with 16 bases between. For the CDR3, the DNA is TGTGCCATCAGTGAGTCCAACCATCACATGCTGGCTTTCTTT. Translation gives CAISESNHHMLAFF.

V is TRBV5-4 and J is TRBJ1-2, with D possibly TRBD1 on 6 matching bases. V lost 0 bases to trimming and J lost 2 bases, with 14 bases between them. CDR1 SGHNT and CDR2 YYREEE come from the germline V gene (reference sequence). The CDR3 contains 16 residues. The CDR3 nucleotides are TGTGCCAGCAGCTTGGCGAAAACCGGACAGAACTATGGCTACACCTTC. Its protein product is CASSLAKTGQNYGYTF. The entire variable domain, with the rest obtained from reference TRBV5-4 and TRBJ1-2, is as follows: ETGVTQSPTHLIKTRGQQVTLRCSSQSGHNTVSWYQQALGQGPQFIFQYYREEENGRGNFPPRFSGLQFPNYSSELNVNALELDDSALYLCASSLAKTGQNYGYTFGSGTRLTVV.

This clone was found a few times. V is TRBV5-1 and J is TRBJ2-5; possibly TRBD2 for D (6 bases). This CDR3 is 14 amino acids long. Germline V gene sequence: CDR1 SGHRS, CDR2 YFSETQ. Trimming removed 1 base from V and 4 bases from J, with 11 bases in between. The CDR3 nucleotides are TGCGCCAGCAGCTTGAGTCGGGAGAGAGAGACCCAGTACTTC. Its protein product is CASSLSRERETQYF.

V gene TRBV6-6 combines with J gene TRBJ2-7; D is undetermined. Trimming stripped 5 bases from V and 2 bases from J, with 16 bases between. The CDR3 has 15 amino acids. Germline CDR1 reads MNHNY; CDR2 reads SVGAGI (reference sequence). CDR3 nucleotides: TGTGCCAGCAGTCCCGCCCGGCCAGGCGCCTACGAGCAGTACTTC. The encoded protein is CASSPARPGAYEQYF.

This clone was recorded only once. This chain connects TRBV7-2 to TRBJ2-3, with 8 bases aligning to TRBD2. In germline, CDR1 is SGHTA, CDR2 FQGNSA. The junction had 8 bases not matched to a gene; V was cut back by 3 bases and J by 6 bases. The CDR3 spans 15 residues. CDR3 protein: CASSFKAGDADTQYF. The CDR3, as DNA: TGTGCCAGCAGCTTTAAAGCGGGAGACGCTGATACGCAGTATTTT. The full variable domain, in which reference TRBV7-2 and TRBJ2-3 provide the parts outside the CDR3, is GAGVSQSPSNKVTEKGKDVELRCDPISGHTALYWYRQSLGQGLEFLIYFQGNSAPDKSGLPSDRFSAERTGGSVSTLTIQRTQQEDSAVYLCASSFKAGDADTQYFGPGTRLTVL.

This clone was seen more than once but under ten times. This rearrangement joins TRBV10-3 to TRBJ2-3; 11 bases are shared with TRBD2. The germline CDR1 and CDR2 sequences are ENHRY and SYGVKD. CDR3 length: 16 amino acids. The ends lost 4 bases at V and 0 bases at J; junction bases unmatched: 3. This CDR3 is CAISGIAGGSTDTQYF. CDR3 nucleotide sequence: TGTGCCATCAGTGGAATAGCGGGGGGGAGCACAGATACGCAGTATTTT.

The rearrangement joins TRBV27 to TRBJ2-7, with 9 bases matching TRBD1. CDR1 MNHEY and CDR2 SMNVEV come from the germline V gene (reference sequence). The CDR3 extends over 15 amino acids. The J segment lost 4 bases and the V segment lost 0 bases, leaving 4 bases of the junction unmatched. The CDR3 spells CASSLSWDREYEQYF. The CDR3, as DNA: TGTGCCAGCAGTTTATCGTGGGACAGGGAGTACGAGCAGTACTTC.

This chain connects TRBV5-1 to TRBJ1-1; tentatively, D is TRBD1 (5 bases). V shed 0 bases and J shed 10 bases, with 19 bases lying between them. The germline CDR1 and CDR2 sequences are SGHRS and YFSETQ. The CDR3 is 15 residues long. CDR3 DNA sequence: TGCGCCAGCAGCTTGGCCTATTCGGGGGGGAGTGGAGCTTTCTTT. Protein sequence: CASSLAYSGGSGAFF.

This chain links TRBV9 with TRBJ1-4; D is ambiguous. The CDR3 extends over 16 amino acids. The V end lost 4 bases, the J end lost 0 bases, and 13 bases lay between the germline ends. Germline values: CDR1 SGDLS, CDR2 YYNGEE. The CDR3 region has the DNA TGTGCCAGCAGCTCCCGGTCCTCCTCAACTAATGAAAAACTGTTTTTT. Its protein product is CASSSRSSSTNEKLFF.

V usage is TRBV6-6 and J usage is TRBJ1-4; D remains unclear. Trimming removed 7 bases at V and 5 bases at J, with 14 bases between. In germline, CDR1 is MNHNY, CDR2 SVGAGI (reference sequence). The CDR3 runs to 14 residues. CDR3 DNA: TGTGCCAGCAAAGCGGGAGTTCTCAATGAAAAACTGTTTTTT. Protein: CASKAGVLNEKLFF.